The rows below give T cell receptor beta chains drawn from one sample of a study of blood T cell repertoires in COVID-19. The repertoire was sequenced with immunoSEQ multiplex PCR; TCRdb's copy has only in-frame clones and lacks some. The sample contains around 190,000 clones, roughly 90% of which appear only once. What was sequenced was PBMCs or T cells enriched from blood (not recorded which). The source of these receptors is a man between 18 and 35 years old with acute COVID-19. Both conserved end residues are part of each CDR3. A D gene is named only where the DNA matches it firmly. Clone size appears in some rows only: once, few, many, or a class for an expanded clone.

len	abundance	d_gene	v_gene	j_gene	CDR3nt	CDR3aa
18	.	TRBD1	TRBV7-2	TRBJ1-4	TGTGCCAGCAGCTTAGCTGGGACAGGCGAGGGTTGGGGTGAAAAACTGTTTTTT	CASSLAGTGEGWGEKLFF
14	once	TRBD1	TRBV28	TRBJ1-2	TGTGCCAGCAACCGGGACAGGGAAACCTATGGCTACACCTTC	CASNRDRETYGYTF
12	.	.	TRBV19	TRBJ1-1	TGTGCCACAGACTCGGGGAACACTGAAGCTTTCTTT	CATDSGNTEAFF
13	.	TRBD1	TRBV29-1	TRBJ1-2	TGCAGCGGAGAGACCCCGGGACAGGGGGCGAACACCTTC	CSGETPGQGANTF
18	.	TRBD1	TRBV7-3	TRBJ2-5	TGTGCCAGCAGCTTAGGCCCTGGGGGGACAGGGGGCCGAGAGACCCAGTACTTC	CASSLGPGGTGGRETQYF
16	few	TRBD1	TRBV28	TRBJ1-1	TGTGCCAGCAGTTCCCCTTTCTGGACAGGGAACACTGAAGCTTTCTTT	CASSSPFWTGNTEAFF
15	.	.	TRBV19	TRBJ1-1	TGTGCCAGTAGTATCGTTAATCTAGGGAACACTGAAGCTTTCTTT	CASSIVNLGNTEAFF
15	.	TRBD1	TRBV28	TRBJ1-1	TGTGCCAGCAGTTTTGGGGACAGGGTTTCGTCTGAAGCTTTCTTT	CASSFGDRVSSEAFF
13	.	.	TRBV11-2	TRBJ2-7	TGTGCCAGCAGCTTAGATGGGCTCAACGAGCAGTACTTC	CASSLDGLNEQYF
14	.	.	TRBV7-9	TRBJ2-1	TGTGCCAGCAGCTTAACAGGGCTTGGCAATGAGCAGTTCTTC	CASSLTGLGNEQFF
16	.	TRBD2	TRBV24-1	TRBJ2-1	TGTGCCACCAGTGATTTGAAACTAGCGGCGTCCAATGAGCAGTTCTTC	CATSDLKLAASNEQFF
15	.	.	TRBV4-2	TRBJ2-7	TGTGCCAGCAGCGAAATTGAACTAGGAAAATACGAGCAGTACTTC	CASSEIELGKYEQYF
14	.	.	TRBV6-5	TRBJ1-4	TGTGCCAGCAGTTCCCGGGACACCTATGAAAAACTGTTTTTT	CASSSRDTYEKLFF
15	once	.	TRBV5-4	TRBJ2-1	TGTGCCAGCAGCTTGGCGGTCGACTCTAACAATGAGCAGTTCTTC	CASSLAVDSNNEQFF